These T cell receptor beta chains were read from a single sample in a study of blood T cell repertoires in COVID-19. Data came from immunoSEQ multiplex PCR; TCRdb stores just in-frame clones and leaves some out. The repertoire holds roughly 100,000 clones, with 80% to 95% as singletons. The sequencing sample was made of peripheral blood. Receptor source: a woman aged 50 to 65 with COVID-19, enrolled during active disease. The CDR3 runs from the conserved cysteine through the conserved F or W. Fields, in order: CDR3 protein, CDR3 DNA, V gene, D gene, J gene, clone size. D genes are given only for firm matches. Only some rows state a clone size, as once, few, many or a class for expanded clones.

CDR3 protein: CASSFGVDPDTQYF
CDR3 DNA: TGTGCCAGCAGCTTCGGGGTAGATCCAGATACGCAGTATTTT
V gene: TRBV7-3
D gene: -
J gene: TRBJ2-3
clone size: -

CDR3 protein: CASSFSGYSTEAFF
CDR3 DNA: TGTGCCAGCAGTTTTTCGGGGTACAGCACTGAAGCTTTCTTT
V gene: TRBV28
D gene: -
J gene: TRBJ1-1
clone size: -

CDR3 protein: CASSQTYSGNTIYF
CDR3 DNA: TGTGCCAGCAGCCAGACTTACTCTGGAAACACCATATATTTT
V gene: TRBV7-2
D gene: -
J gene: TRBJ1-3
clone size: -

CDR3 protein: CASSTAGMNQPQHF
CDR3 DNA: TGTGCCAGCAGTACCGCGGGAATGAATCAGCCCCAGCATTTT
V gene: TRBV28
D gene: -
J gene: TRBJ1-5
clone size: -

CDR3 protein: CASSLGRLNTEAFF
CDR3 DNA: TGCGCCAGCAGCTTGGGGAGGCTGAACACTGAAGCTTTCTTT
V gene: TRBV5-1
D gene: -
J gene: TRBJ1-1
clone size: few

CDR3 protein: CASSLGQSNTEAFF
CDR3 DNA: TGTGCCAGCAGCTTAGGGCAGTCTAACACTGAAGCTTTCTTT
V gene: TRBV7-2
D gene: -
J gene: TRBJ1-1
clone size: -

CDR3 protein: CASSPGHFSEQYF
CDR3 DNA: TGTGCCAGTAGTCCGGGACATTTTAGCGAGCAGTACTTC
V gene: TRBV19
D gene: -
J gene: TRBJ2-7
clone size: once

CDR3 protein: CASSAGIVAGELFF
CDR3 DNA: TGTGCCAGCTCAGCGGGGATAGTAGCCGGGGAGCTGTTTTTT
V gene: TRBV27
D gene: TRBD2
J gene: TRBJ2-2
clone size: -

CDR3 protein: CATSRDAQSGGRTDTQYF
CDR3 DNA: TGTGCCACCAGCAGAGATGCCCAGAGCGGGGGGAGGACAGATACGCAGTATTTT
V gene: TRBV15
D gene: TRBD2
J gene: TRBJ2-3
clone size: -

CDR3 protein: CATRGPGQSETQYF
CDR3 DNA: TGTGCCACCAGGGGCCCGGGACAGTCGGAGACCCAGTACTTC
V gene: TRBV24-1
D gene: TRBD1
J gene: TRBJ2-5
clone size: -

CDR3 protein: CASSLIGGNTEAFF
CDR3 DNA: TGTGCCAGCAGTTTAATAGGGGGAAACACTGAAGCTTTCTTT
V gene: TRBV28
D gene: -
J gene: TRBJ1-1
clone size: -

CDR3 protein: CASNPSGAYNEQFF
CDR3 DNA: TGTGCCAGCAATCCTAGCGGGGCCTACAATGAGCAGTTCTTC
V gene: TRBV6-5
D gene: TRBD2
J gene: TRBJ2-1
clone size: -

CDR3 protein: CASSSPGTGAGNYGYTF
CDR3 DNA: TGTGCCAGCAGTTCTCCCGGGACAGGGGCCGGGAACTATGGCTACACCTTC
V gene: TRBV28
D gene: TRBD1
J gene: TRBJ1-2
clone size: -

CDR3 protein: CASSIRTGGHYTF
CDR3 DNA: TGTGCCAGCAGTATTAGGACAGGGGGCCACTACACCTTC
V gene: TRBV6-5
D gene: TRBD1
J gene: TRBJ1-2
clone size: -

CDR3 protein: CASSHRPGQGLVATNEKLFF
CDR3 DNA: TGTGCCAGCAGCCACAGACCAGGACAGGGGCTAGTTGCAACTAATGAAAAACTGTTTTTT
V gene: TRBV6-6
D gene: TRBD1
J gene: TRBJ1-4
clone size: once

CDR3 protein: CASSVNQGPGPQHF
CDR3 DNA: TGTGCCAGCAGCGTAAACCAGGGCCCAGGGCCCCAGCATTTT
V gene: TRBV9
D gene: -
J gene: TRBJ1-5
clone size: -

CDR3 protein: CASSFYQAGNQPQHF
CDR3 DNA: TGTGCCAGCAGTTTCTACCAAGCCGGCAATCAGCCCCAGCATTTT
V gene: TRBV28
D gene: -
J gene: TRBJ1-5
clone size: -

CDR3 protein: CASSQELAFRGEQFF
CDR3 DNA: TGCGCCAGCAGCCAAGAACTAGCCTTTCGCGGTGAGCAGTTCTTC
V gene: TRBV4-3
D gene: -
J gene: TRBJ2-1
clone size: -

CDR3 protein: CAWTQGGGADTQYF
CDR3 DNA: TGTGCCTGGACCCAGGGCGGGGGGGCTGATACGCAGTATTTT
V gene: TRBV30
D gene: TRBD2
J gene: TRBJ2-3
clone size: -